Each of the 8 T cell receptor beta chains below was sequenced from the same sample in a study of blood T cell repertoires in COVID-19. The data were produced by immunoSEQ multiplex PCR, yet TCRdb's version contains in-frame clones alone and is incomplete. The sample carries around 160,000 clones, over 80% recorded once. Material for sequencing was peripheral blood. These TCRs come from an elderly man with acute or convalescent COVID-19.

This chain joins TRBV28 and TRBJ2-7; 7 positions agree with TRBD1. The germline V gene has CDR1 MDHEN and CDR2 SYDVKM. J lost 2 bases, V lost 4 bases, and 11 bases had no gene match. This CDR3 has 16 residues. The CDR3 loop reads CASSSLGQENAYEQYF. CDR3 nucleotides: TGTGCCAGCAGTTCCCTCGGACAGGAAAACGCCTACGAGCAGTACTTC.

The chain recombines TRBV7-9 with TRBJ1-2; TRBD1 matches 12 bases. Germline V CDR1 and CDR2: SEHNR, FQNEAQ (reference sequence). This CDR3 is built from 19 residues. Germline trimming cut 5 bases from V and 4 bases from J; bases unmatched to any gene: 17. The CDR3 DNA reads TGTGCCAGCAGCCACCCCCGCGGCCAGGGACAGGGGGCCGGCTATGGCTACACCTTC. This translates into CASSHPRGQGQGAGYGYTF.

V is TRBV6-1 and J is TRBJ1-5; 7 bases are shared with TRBD1. Germline lookup yields CDR1 MNHNS and CDR2 SASEGT. V shed 0 bases, J shed 5 bases, and the junction held 16 bases outside the gene matches. The CDR3 covers 19 residues. The CDR3: CASSEALMGWTGGDQPQHF. CDR3 DNA: TGTGCCAGCAGTGAAGCCTTAATGGGGTGGACAGGTGGTGATCAGCCCCAGCATTTT.

The chain recombines TRBV19 with TRBJ2-2; maybe TRBD1 (5 bases). Trimming cost V 0 bases and J 13 bases, with 9 bases left between them. Germline values: CDR1 LNHDA, CDR2 SQIVND (reference sequence). This CDR3 spans 12 amino acids. The CDR3 is CASSIDRVGLFF. CDR3 nucleotide sequence: TGTGCCAGTAGTATAGACAGGGTAGGGCTGTTTTTT.

The chain is built from TRBV2 and TRBJ1-6; TRBD1 agrees at 9 bases. Trimming cost V 4 bases and J 10 bases; bases outside gene matches: 8. CDR1 is SNHLY, CDR2 FYNNEI, per germline. CDR3 length: 15 amino acids. The CDR3 DNA follows: TGTGCCAGCAGTGGTTCGACAGGGGGAGGCTCACCCCTCCACTTT. Its translation is CASSGSTGGGSPLHF.

The rearrangement joins TRBV4-1 to TRBJ2-5; 11 positions match TRBD2. Germline V gene sequence: CDR1 MGHRA, CDR2 YSYEKL. The CDR3 covers 20 residues. V trimming: 2 bases; J trimming: 4 bases; junction bases outside the gene matches: 18. In nucleotides, the CDR3 is TGCGCCAGCAGCCAACTATCTTTTACCGTAGCGGGAGGGACGGGAGAGACCCAGTACTTC. It codes for CASSQLSFTVAGGTGETQYF.

The CDR3 here is CASSGDLVSGELFF. Written as DNA, the CDR3 is TGTGCCAGCAGCGGAGATCTAGTTTCCGGGGAGCTGTTTTTT. The gene calls are TRBV7-2 and TRBJ2-2; D call uncertain. With 5 bases removed from V and 6 bases from J, the gap between germline ends came to 13 bases. In germline, CDR1 is SGHTA, CDR2 FQGNSA. This CDR3 contains 14 residues.

This clone was observed a single time. The chain employs TRBV19 and TRBJ1-6; unclear D gene. In germline, CDR1 is LNHDA, CDR2 SQIVND (reference sequence). The CDR3 sequence is 14 residues long. Trimming took off 7 bases at V and 10 bases at J, with 17 bases between the two ends. The CDR3 loop reads CASIDRLGISPLHF. The DNA of the CDR3 is TGTGCCAGTATCGACCGCTTGGGCATCTCACCCCTCCACTTT. Full variable domain (missing parts from reference TRBV19 and TRBJ1-6): DGGITQSPKYLFRKEGQNVTLSCEQNLNHDAMYWYRQDPGQGLRLIYYSQIVNDFQKGDIAEGYSVSREKKESFPLTVTSAQKNPTAFYLCASIDRLGISPLHFGNGTRLTVT.